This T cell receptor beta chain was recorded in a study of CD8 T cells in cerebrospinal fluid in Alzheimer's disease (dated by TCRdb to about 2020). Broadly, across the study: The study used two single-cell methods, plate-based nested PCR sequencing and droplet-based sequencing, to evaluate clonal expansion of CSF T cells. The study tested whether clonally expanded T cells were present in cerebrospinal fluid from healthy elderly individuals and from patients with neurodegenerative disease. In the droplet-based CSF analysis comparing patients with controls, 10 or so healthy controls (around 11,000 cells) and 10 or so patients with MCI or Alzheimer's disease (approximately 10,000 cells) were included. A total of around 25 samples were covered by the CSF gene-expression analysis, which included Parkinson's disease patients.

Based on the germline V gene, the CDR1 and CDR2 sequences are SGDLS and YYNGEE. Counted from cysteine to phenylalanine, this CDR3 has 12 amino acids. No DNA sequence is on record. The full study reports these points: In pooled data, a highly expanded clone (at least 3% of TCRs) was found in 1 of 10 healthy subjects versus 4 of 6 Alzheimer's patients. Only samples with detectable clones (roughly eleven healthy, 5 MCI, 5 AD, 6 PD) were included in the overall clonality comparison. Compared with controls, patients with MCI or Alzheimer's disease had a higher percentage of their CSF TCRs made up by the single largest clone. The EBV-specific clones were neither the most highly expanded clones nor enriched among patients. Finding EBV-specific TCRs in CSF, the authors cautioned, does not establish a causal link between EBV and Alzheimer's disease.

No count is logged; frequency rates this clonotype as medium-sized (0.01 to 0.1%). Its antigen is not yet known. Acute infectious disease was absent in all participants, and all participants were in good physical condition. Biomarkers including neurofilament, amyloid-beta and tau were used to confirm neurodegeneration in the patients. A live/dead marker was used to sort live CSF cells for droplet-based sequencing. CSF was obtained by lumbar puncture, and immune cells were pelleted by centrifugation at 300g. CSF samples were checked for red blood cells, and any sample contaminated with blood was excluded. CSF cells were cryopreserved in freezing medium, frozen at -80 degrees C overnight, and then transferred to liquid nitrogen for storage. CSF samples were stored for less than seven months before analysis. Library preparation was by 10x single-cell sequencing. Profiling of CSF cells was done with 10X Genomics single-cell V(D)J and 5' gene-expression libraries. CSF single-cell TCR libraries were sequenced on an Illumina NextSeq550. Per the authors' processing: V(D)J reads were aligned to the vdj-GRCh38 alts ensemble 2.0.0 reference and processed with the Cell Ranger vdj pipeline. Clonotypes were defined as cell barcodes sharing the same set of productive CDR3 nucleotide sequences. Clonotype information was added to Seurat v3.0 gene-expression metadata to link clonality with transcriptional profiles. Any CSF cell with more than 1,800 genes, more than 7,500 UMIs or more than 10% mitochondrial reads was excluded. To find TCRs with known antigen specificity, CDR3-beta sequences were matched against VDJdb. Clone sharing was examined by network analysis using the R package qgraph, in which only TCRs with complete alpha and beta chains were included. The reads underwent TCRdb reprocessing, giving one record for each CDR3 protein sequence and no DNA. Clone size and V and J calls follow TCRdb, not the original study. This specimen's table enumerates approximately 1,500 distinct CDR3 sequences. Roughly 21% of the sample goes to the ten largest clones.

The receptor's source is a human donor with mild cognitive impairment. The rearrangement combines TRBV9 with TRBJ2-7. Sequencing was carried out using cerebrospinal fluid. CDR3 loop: CASSAQEREQYF.